These 32 T cell receptor beta chains were all obtained from the same sample, sequenced in a study of early T cells in non-severe SARS-CoV-2 infection. One entry per CDR3 protein, called by TCRdb with MiXCR from the 5' RACE reads. The sample records some 66,000 distinct CDR3 sequences, roughly 10% being singletons. The sample taken for sequencing was whole blood. These receptors originate from an adult who was a healthcare worker with PCR-confirmed SARS-CoV-2 infection or an uninfected control (not recorded which).

This clonotype occurred many times. V is TRBV12-3 or TRBV12-4 and J is TRBJ2-1; TRBD1 or TRBD2 may be the D gene (5 bases each). V lost 4 bases, J lost 2 bases, and 21 bases lay in between. The CDR3 spans 18 residues. CDR3 loop: CASSYPNRTFYPYNEQFF. The CDR3 DNA reads TGTGCCAGCAGTTACCCTAACAGGACTTTTTATCCCTACAATGAGCAGTTCTTC.

This clonotype was picked up many times. In DNA form, the CDR3 reads TGCGCCAGCAGCTTTGACACAGGGGGCCACACTGAAGCTTTCTTT. The encoded protein is CASSFDTGGHTEAFF. V usage is TRBV5-1 and J usage is TRBJ1-1, with TRBD1 matching over 9 bases. V lost 2 bases and J lost 3; bases outside the gene matches: 5. Germline CDR1 is SGHRS and CDR2 is YFSETQ. The CDR3 has 15 amino acids.

This clonotype was recorded at least ten times. J is TRBJ2-1 and V is TRBV20-1, with 7 bases matching TRBD2. Per germline, CDR1 DFQATT and CDR2 SNEGSKA (reference sequence). The V segment lost 6 bases and the J segment 8 bases; nucleotides outside the gene matches: 19. The CDR3 consists of 16 residues. CDR3 sequence reads: CSAPPEFAGVGDEQFF. CDR3 bases: TGCAGTGCGCCCCCCGAATTTGCGGGAGTGGGCGATGAGCAGTTCTTC.

The chain uses TRBV15 and TRBJ2-7; 12 nucleotides align to TRBD2. The V segment lost 4 bases and the J segment 4 bases; nucleotides outside the gene matches: 8. CDR1 and CDR2 (germline): LNHNV, YYDKDF (reference sequence). The CDR3 has 16 amino acids. CDR3 residues: CATSTRLAGVTYEQYF. The CDR3 bases are TGTGCCACCAGCACCCGACTAGCGGGAGTAACATACGAGCAGTACTTC.

This clonotype has a handful of counts. The CDR3 sequence: CSVVRRGGSYNEQFF. CDR3 sequence (DNA): TGCAGCGTTGTGAGGCGGGGGGGGTCCTACAATGAGCAGTTCTTC. The chain uses TRBV29-1 and TRBJ2-1, with TRBD2 matching over 9 bases. V dropped 4 bases and J dropped 1; count of bases not matched to a gene: 5. The CDR3 totals 15 residues. Looked up from germline, CDR1 is SQVTM and CDR2 is ANQGSEA.

The chain uses TRBV20-1 and TRBJ2-1, with 9 bases lining up with TRBD2. The CDR3 runs to 15 residues. V was clipped by 3 bases and J by 9 bases; unmatched bases: 12. Germline assignment: CDR1 DFQATT and CDR2 SNEGSKA (reference sequence). In nucleotides, the CDR3 is TGCAGTGCTAGGGCTAGCGGGACGTCTAGGAGTGAGCAGTTCTTC. Translation: CSARASGTSRSEQFF.

The sample holds a few counts of this clonotype. The rearrangement uses TRBV6-6 and TRBJ2-2, with TRBD1 as a possible D gene (5 bases). Germline values: CDR1 MNHNY, CDR2 SVGAGI (reference sequence). There are 15 residues in the CDR3. V was shortened by 0 bases and J by 0 bases, with 5 bases between the two germline ends. CDR3 protein: CASSYSTANTGELFF. CDR3 nucleotides: TGTGCCAGCAGTTACTCGACAGCGAACACCGGGGAGCTGTTTTTT.

This clonotype has a count of ten or more. The chain employs TRBV12-3 or TRBV12-4 and TRBJ2-5, with D unresolved. The V end was cut by 1 base, the J end by 2 bases, with 5 bases between. This CDR3 region has 13 residues. CDR3: CASSLGRQETQYF. For the CDR3, the DNA is TGTGCCAGCAGTTTAGGCAGGCAAGAGACCCAGTACTTC.

This clonotype appeared many times. The chain carries TRBV7-8 and TRBJ1-2; 7 bases agree with TRBD1. With V trimmed by 5 bases and J by 7 bases, 19 bases remained unmatched. The CDR3 has 17 residues. Germline CDR1 SGHVS, CDR2 FQNEAQ. The CDR3 spells CASSALTGTSALIGYTF. The CDR3 nucleotides read TGTGCCAGCAGCGCCCTGACAGGGACTTCCGCCTTGATTGGCTACACCTTC.

This clonotype was detected a few times. CDR3 residues: CASSIQGGINDEKLFF. The DNA of the CDR3 is TGCGCCAGCAGCATACAAGGGGGAATTAATGATGAAAAACTGTTTTTT. This sequence joins TRBV5-1 and TRBJ1-4; maybe TRBD1 (6 bases). CDR1 and CDR2 (germline): SGHRS, YFSETQ. This CDR3 has 16 amino acids. V lost 4 bases and J 6 bases, leaving 19 bases between the germline ends.

This clonotype was seen a handful of times. The chain couples TRBV13 to TRBJ2-7; 8 nucleotides agree with TRBD2. This CDR3 comprises 15 residues. Per germline, CDR1 PRHDT and CDR2 FYEKMQ (reference sequence). V shed 5 bases and J 0 bases; nucleotides not matched to a gene: 6. The CDR3 protein is CASSRGGRRSYEQYF. In nucleotides, the CDR3 is TGTGCCAGCAGCCGGGGGGGACGCCGCTCCTACGAGCAGTACTTC.

This CDR3 is CASRGGLAGGETQYF. DNA for the CDR3: TGTGCCAGCAGAGGGGGGCTAGCGGGAGGAGAGACCCAGTACTTC. V is TRBV2 and J is TRBJ2-5; TRBD2 matches 11 bases. Unmatched junction bases numbered 7, after V lost 6 bases and J lost 4 bases. CDR1 and CDR2 (germline): SNHLY, FYNNEI. This CDR3 contains 15 residues.

This clonotype was detected many times. The gene calls are TRBV6-1 and TRBJ1-1; 7 nucleotides line up with TRBD1. The length of the CDR3 is 13 residues. In germline, CDR1 is MNHNS, CDR2 SASEGT. V trimming: 8 bases; J trimming: 3 bases; junction bases outside the gene matches: 6. Written as DNA, the CDR3 is TGTGCCAGCGACCCGGGACAGTACACTGAAGCTTTCTTT. It is translated as CASDPGQYTEAFF.

V gene TRBV6-6 combines with J gene TRBJ2-7; D is perhaps TRBD1 or TRBD2 (5 bases each). There are 12 residues in the CDR3. V was clipped by 4 bases and J by 7 bases, with 11 bases between them. Germline CDR1 is MNHNY and CDR2 is SVGAGI (reference sequence). Here the CDR3 DNA reads TGTGCCAGCAGTTTTGTAGGGGAGGAGCAGTACTTC. Protein sequence: CASSFVGEEQYF.

The chain carries TRBV20-1 and TRBJ1-1, with 8 positions matching TRBD1. V lost 4 bases and J lost 4; bases outside the gene matches: 8. The V gene's germline CDR1 is DFQATT and CDR2 SNEGSKA (reference sequence). The CDR3 consists of 14 residues. CDR3 protein: CSAKESRGLTEAFF. The CDR3 region has the DNA TGCAGTGCTAAGGAAAGCAGGGGGCTCACTGAAGCTTTCTTT.

This clonotype was counted a few times. This rearrangement joins TRBV7-2 to TRBJ2-3; tentative D call: TRBD2 (6 bases). Per germline, CDR1 SGHTA and CDR2 FQGNSA. This CDR3 comprises 15 residues. V lost 3 bases, J lost 2 bases, and 12 bases lay in between. The DNA of the CDR3 is TGTGCCAGCAGCTTCGGACTAACCTTCACAGATACGCAGTATTTT. Translating gives CASSFGLTFTDTQYF.

This clonotype came up a few times. The chain recombines TRBV7-2 with TRBJ1-1; D gene uncertain. The germline gives CDR1 SGHTA, CDR2 FQGNSA. The CDR3 is 15 residues long. Trimming cost V 4 bases and J 2 bases, with 14 bases left between them. CDR3 DNA sequence: TGTGCCAGCAGCTGGAAAAGTGGTCGCAACACTGAAGCTTTCTTT. Amino acids: CASSWKSGRNTEAFF.

J is TRBJ2-2 and V is TRBV28; 7 bases align to TRBD2. This CDR3 contains 15 residues. Germline V gene lookup returns CDR1 MDHEN and CDR2 SYDVKM. Losses at the gene ends were 7 bases for V and 6 bases for J; bases not matched to a gene: 11. In DNA, the CDR3 is TGTGCCAGCACGGTTCATAGCCGGGAGGCCGGGGAGCTGTTTTTT. Translation gives CASTVHSREAGELFF.

The chain is built from TRBV4-3 and TRBJ2-3; D remains unclear. This CDR3 spans 14 amino acids. Between the trimmed V and J ends, which lost 3 bases and 2 bases, there was a span of 9 bases. The V gene's germline CDR1 is LGHNA and CDR2 YSLEER. Here the CDR3 reads CASSQGFSTDTQYF. CDR3 coding DNA: TGCGCCAGCAGCCAGGGCTTTTCCACAGATACGCAGTATTTT.

This clonotype has a handful of counts. V usage is TRBV5-4 and J usage is TRBJ2-7, with 8 bases aligning to TRBD1. The germline V gene has CDR1 SGHNT and CDR2 YYREEE (reference sequence). CDR3 length: 14 residues. V gave up 2 bases and J gave up 7 bases; unmatched junction bases: 8. The CDR3 protein is CASSFGQGKREQYF. The CDR3, as DNA: TGTGCCAGCAGCTTCGGACAGGGCAAGAGAGAGCAGTACTTC.

The rearrangement uses TRBV7-8 and TRBJ2-5; possible D gene TRBD2, 5 bases. Germline V gives CDR1 SGHVS, CDR2 FQNEAQ. The length of the CDR3 is 14 residues. V lost 5 bases and J lost 4, with 14 bases in between. The CDR3 spells CASSTREGSETQYF. In nucleotides, the CDR3 is TGTGCCAGCAGCACCCGGGAAGGTTCAGAGACCCAGTACTTC.

This clonotype was seen at least ten times. The rearrangement joins TRBV7-3 to TRBJ2-1; TRBD2 matches at 8 bases. The CDR3 length is 16 residues. Germline CDR1 reads SGHTA; CDR2 reads FQGTGA. J was trimmed by 8 bases and V by 5 bases; bases with no gene match: 14. The CDR3 nucleotides read TGTGCCAGCAGCCGTAACGGCGGGAGGAATAGAGATGAGCAGTTCTTC. Amino acids: CASSRNGGRNRDEQFF. Full variable domain (remainder filled in from reference TRBV7-3 and TRBJ2-1): GAGVSQTPSNKVTEKGKYVELRCDPISGHTALYWYRQSLGQGPEFLIYFQGTGAADDSGLPNDRFFAVRPEGSVSTLKIQRTERGDSAVYLCASSRNGGRNRDEQFFGPGTRLTVL.

This clonotype was seen many times. The V gene is TRBV7-3, the J gene TRBJ2-2, with TRBD2 matching 7 bases. The CDR3 is 14 residues long. Germline CDR1 and CDR2: SGHTA and FQGTGA. The V and J ends lost 6 bases and 3 bases, in that order; junction bases with no gene match: 4. The CDR3 protein is CASRERGDTGELFF. CDR3 bases: TGTGCCAGCAGGGAGCGGGGCGACACCGGGGAGCTGTTTTTT. The complete variable domain, with remaining parts taken from reference TRBV7-3 and TRBJ2-2, reads GAGVSQTPSNKVTEKGKYVELRCDPISGHTALYWYRQSLGQGPEFLIYFQGTGAADDSGLPNDRFFAVRPEGSVSTLKIQRTERGDSAVYLCASRERGDTGELFFGEGSRLTVL.

This clonotype was detected only a few times. In DNA, the CDR3 is TGTGCCAGCAGCCCTACCATCTGGCGAGACCAGGGGAATGAGCAGTTCTTC. Protein: CASSPTIWRDQGNEQFF. The chain employs TRBV7-6 and TRBJ2-1; TRBD1 is a possible D gene (6 bases). V was clipped by 5 bases and J by 7 bases, with 24 bases between them. This CDR3 region has 17 residues. The germline V gene has CDR1 SGHVS and CDR2 FNYEAQ.

This clonotype came up a few times. CDR3 in DNA: TGTGCCAGCAGTTTGGTCGGGGCGAGGAATCAGCCCCAGCATTTT. This encodes CASSLVGARNQPQHF. The chain has TRBV12-3 or TRBV12-4 and TRBJ1-5; TRBD1 is a possible D gene (5 bases). Trimming left V 3 bases short and J 4 bases short, with 13 bases between. This CDR3 comprises 15 residues.

The CDR3 loop is CASHTSGIINEQFF. The CDR3 DNA sequence: TGTGCCAGCCATACTAGCGGGATAATAAATGAGCAGTTCTTC. J is TRBJ2-1 and V is TRBV28; 10 bases align to TRBD2. Germline V gene sequence: CDR1 MDHEN, CDR2 SYDVKM. The junction had 8 bases not matched to a gene; V was cut back by 8 bases and J by 7 bases. CDR3 size: 14 residues.

V gene TRBV6-5 combines with J gene TRBJ2-3; possible D gene TRBD2, 6 bases. The CDR3 covers 16 residues. CDR1 and CDR2 (germline): MNHEY, SVGAGI. The V end was cut by 0 bases, the J end by 5 bases, with 15 bases between. The CDR3 DNA sequence: TGTGCCAGCAGTTACTCGATGAGCCTAGCGCTAGATACGCAGTATTTT. Residues: CASSYSMSLALDTQYF.

CDR3 amino acids: CASSLGGKRTDTQYF. In nucleotides, the CDR3 is TGCGCCAGCAGCTTGGGGGGAAAGCGCACAGATACGCAGTATTTT. The chain links TRBV5-1 to TRBJ2-3, with unresolved D. Germline CDR1 is SGHRS and CDR2 is YFSETQ. V lost 0 bases to trimming and J lost 1 base, with 9 bases between them. This CDR3 comprises 15 residues.

This rearrangement joins TRBV6-5 to TRBJ2-1, with unresolved D. Trimming took 6 bases from V and 2 from J, leaving 11 bases between them. Germline values: CDR1 MNHEY, CDR2 SVGAGI. The CDR3 has 14 amino acids. The CDR3 coding sequence is TGTGCCAGCAGGATAGATGGGGCCTACAATGAGCAGTTCTTC. Translated, it gives CASRIDGAYNEQFF.

This clonotype was recorded a few times. A much bigger clone sits one base away, suggesting this may be a read error. This sequence joins TRBV18 and TRBJ2-5; weak D call: TRBD2 (5 bases). CDR3 size: 12 residues. Looked up from germline, CDR1 is KGHSH and CDR2 is LQKENI. The DNA of the CDR3 is TGTGCCAACTCACCGGCGGGAGAGACCCAGTACTTC. This sequence encodes CANSPAGETQYF.

In its sample, this clonotype was seen many times. The chain combines TRBV6-6 with TRBJ2-5; 9 positions match TRBD2. Trimming removed 2 bases from V and 5 bases from J; junction bases left unmatched: 3. The CDR3 covers 14 residues. Germline V lookup: CDR1 MNHNY, CDR2 SVGAGI (reference sequence). CDR3 DNA sequence: TGTGCCAGCAGTTACGCTAGCGGGACTGAGACCCAGTACTTC. It translates to CASSYASGTETQYF.

This chain uses TRBV3-1 with TRBJ2-3; 8 positions match TRBD2. V was pared by 4 bases and J by 3 bases, with 6 bases of the junction left unmatched. The CDR3 loop spans 15 amino acids. Germline lookup yields CDR1 LGHDT and CDR2 YNNKEL (reference sequence). The CDR3 reads CASSRPGLVTDTQYF. In DNA, the CDR3 is TGTGCCAGCAGCCGACCGGGACTAGTGACAGATACGCAGTATTTT.